What follows is one T cell receptor (beta chain) and its context. Its antigen is unknown. Base qualities are missing; no much larger clone stands one base away. These data come from a study of T cells in Graves' hyperthyroidism and ophthalmopathy (dated by TCRdb to between 2017 and 2020). As for the study more broadly: To identify TCR V-J signatures that set the groups apart, the researchers used a discovery cohort of 95 to 100 patients, made up of around 42 with Graves' ophthalmopathy and around 58 with stable Graves' hyperthyroidism. Prospective prediction of ophthalmopathy was tested in an independent validation cohort of about 19 hyperthyroidism patients and 15 to 17 patients who later progressed to ophthalmopathy. For training and testing, the roughly 93 patients in the discovery cohort were randomly divided in a 7:3 ratio. The study also compared thyroid tissue and blood T-cell repertoires from five or six Graves' hyperthyroidism patients. After blood sampling, hyperthyroidism patients were treated with methimazole at a starting dose of 30 mg daily, and ophthalmopathy patients were treated with high-dose intravenous methylprednisolone. The paper reports TCR Vbeta CDR3 sequencing of some 140 peripheral blood samples: around 45 ophthalmopathy, fewer than 80 hyperthyroidism and approximately 17 progressor patients.

Any patient with an uncontrolled infection, another autoimmune disease, pregnancy or lactation was excluded. Diagnoses relied on clinical symptoms, serum thyroxine and TRAb, thyroid ultrasound and orbital computed tomography. Total RNA was extracted using Trizol reagent, and RNA quality was assessed on an Agilent 2100 Bioanalyzer. The TCR beta CDR3 regions were amplified from the RNA transcripts. A first-round RT-PCR of the TCR CDR3 used the HTBI primer set with the Qiagen OneStep RT-PCR kit. A second multiplex PCR round built the libraries, followed by size selection and purification. The libraries were sequenced on an Illumina HiSeq2000 using paired-end 100 bp reads. Regarding the original processing steps: SOAPnuke was used to process the raw data, removing reads that contained adapters or uncalled bases, had a mean Phred below 15, or lacked an exact match to the constant primer or identifier. High-quality paired reads were merged with COPE v1.2.5, and unique nucleotide sequences were defined as clonotypes. MiTCR v1.1 was used to align the clonotypes against IMGT TRBV, TRBD and TRBJ reference segments. The analysis was restricted to V-J combinations with a frequency above 0.0001, which together covered about 99% of the repertoires. The TCS score was defined as F50 (clonal expansion) divided by E x V (chaos), with BLOSUM62-based TCRdist calculated between CDR3 peptides within each V-J. Welch's t-statistics and random forest reduced some 510 V-J features to 13, which were used in a naive Bayes classifier (R e1071). The similarity between thyroid and blood repertoires was quantified using the Morisita-Horn index. TCRdb trimmed public reads at Q25 via fastp, called clones via MiXCR and kept in-frame beta chains. A single entry per CDR3 protein holds the most common genes and DNA from its merged rows. The authors' filters were not applied to this entry. Across this sample there are 650,000 to 800,000 distinct CDR3 sequences, with nearly 45% seen only once. Under 8.5% of the sample is held by the ten biggest clonotypes.

Paper-wide results and their limitations: Most expanded thyroid clonotypes (frequency above 0.001) were also found in blood, which suggests that blood repertoires may mirror thyroid immune responses. In validation, progression to ophthalmopathy was predicted by the model with more than 65% sensitivity and 72% to 85% specificity, a median of roughly 6 months before onset. Sample size was not statistically predetermined, and investigators were not blinded to group allocation. A 13 V-J signature model separated ophthalmopathy from stable hyperthyroidism, with approximately 87% sensitivity and 81% to 82% specificity in cross-validation and 80%/75% in testing.

V gives up 8 bases and J gives up 0 bases, and the segment between their germline ends measures 18 bases. Including the terminal cysteine and phenylalanine, the CDR3 comprises 15 residues. The entry retains the CDR3 DNA only, 45 bases that are in frame from base 1. The source of this sequence is an adult man with Graves' disease, either hyperthyroidism or ophthalmopathy (not recorded which). The chain is encoded by TRBV5-3 joined to TRBJ2-7, with no confident D gene call. TRBV5-3 is annotated as an ORF whose role is uncertain. Material: peripheral blood or thyroid tissue (not recorded which). The CDR3 reads as follows: CASSYFAQPSYEQYF. DNA sequence: TGTGCCAGCAGTTACTTTGCCCAACCCTCCTACGAGCAGTACTTC.